Listed below are T cell receptor beta chains from one sample, sequenced in a study of long-term antiretroviral therapy in people with HIV. TCRdb's table, derived via immunoSEQ multiplex PCR, lists solely in-frame clones and lacks some. The data contain approximately 18,000 clones, 80% of them seen just once; the ten biggest clones take up roughly 4.7%. Sequencing used unsorted PBMCs, obtained 0.1 years before starting antiretroviral therapy. The source is a man aged 18-30 years with HIV. CDR3s include the opening cysteine and the closing phenylalanine or tryptophan. The D gene is left open where the match is weak. The listing skips clone size in some rows; elsewhere it reads once, few, many or a size class.

clone_size	v_call	j_call	d_call	cdr3_length	cdr3_nt	cdr3_aa
NA	TRBV5-5	TRBJ1-2	NA	15	TGTGCCAGCACTCCCCTCGGGAGTACTAACTATGGCTACACCTTC	CASTPLGSTNYGYTF
NA	TRBV5-1	TRBJ2-1	TRBD1	14	TGCGCCAGCAGCTCGGGACAGGGCTACAATGAGCAGTTCTTC	CASSSGQGYNEQFF
NA	TRBV28	TRBJ2-1	TRBD2	14	TGTGCCAGCAGCTTCGCGGGGGGATACAATGAGCAGTTCTTC	CASSFAGGYNEQFF
NA	TRBV27	TRBJ2-7	TRBD2	15	TGTGCCAGCAGTCTCCTAGCGGGGGGGCCCTACGAGCAGTACTTC	CASSLLAGGPYEQYF
NA	TRBV7-9	TRBJ1-2	TRBD1	16	TGTGCCAGCAGCTTAGGGAGGACAGGGGAGGGCTATGGCTACACCTTC	CASSLGRTGEGYGYTF
NA	TRBV2	TRBJ1-6	NA	14	TGTGCCAGCAGCTCCGGGACTCCCGCTTCACCCCTCCACTTT	CASSSGTPASPLHF
NA	TRBV19	TRBJ2-2	NA	12	TGTGCCAGTAGTATATACACCGGGGAGCTGTTTTTT	CASSIYTGELFF
NA	TRBV4-2	TRBJ2-5	NA	15	TGTGCCAGCAGCCAAGGGGTGGACTCGGTAGGGACCCAGTACTTC	CASSQGVDSVGTQYF
once	TRBV28	TRBJ1-5	TRBD1	20	TGTGCCAGCAGTCCACGATTCAAGACCCCAGGGGGTGGTAGCAATCAGCCCCAGCATTTT	CASSPRFKTPGGGSNQPQHF
NA	TRBV2	TRBJ2-5	TRBD2	14	TGTGCCAGCAGCTTAGCGGGGTTTCAAGAGACCCAGTACTTC	CASSLAGFQETQYF
NA	TRBV28	TRBJ2-7	TRBD1	16	TGTGCCAGCAGATCCCCACCGGGACAGGGGGGGTACGAGCAGTACTTC	CASRSPPGQGGYEQYF
NA	TRBV11-3	TRBJ2-5	NA	13	TGTGCCAGCAGCTTGTCCGGGGCAGAGACCCAGTACTTC	CASSLSGAETQYF
NA	TRBV6-1	TRBJ2-3	TRBD2	14	TGTGCCAGCAGCCTAGCGGGGGCTGGGGATACGCAGTATTTT	CASSLAGAGDTQYF
NA	TRBV28	TRBJ1-1	NA	14	TGTGCCAGCAGTCCCCCGAATCAGAGGACTGAAGCTTTCTTT	CASSPPNQRTEAFF
NA	TRBV5-6	TRBJ1-1	NA	14	TGTGCCAGCAGCGCGGGACCCTCGAACACTGAAGCTTTCTTT	CASSAGPSNTEAFF
once	TRBV2	TRBJ1-5	NA	15	TGTGCCAGCAGTGAGAGAGCTCGTGGAAATCAGCCCCAGCATTTT	CASSERARGNQPQHF
NA	TRBV7-8	TRBJ2-7	TRBD1	15	TGTGCCAGCAGCCCCCGGGACAGTGGACCCTACGAGCAGTACTTC	CASSPRDSGPYEQYF
NA	TRBV11-3	TRBJ2-5	NA	13	TGTGCCAGCAGCCAGTTTCTAGGAGAGACCCAGTACTTC	CASSQFLGETQYF
NA	TRBV4-1	TRBJ2-2	NA	14	TGCGCCAGCAGCCAAGGACGCGGCTCCGGGGAGCTGTTTTTT	CASSQGRGSGELFF
NA	TRBV2	TRBJ2-1	NA	13	TGTGCCAGCAACGGGGGTGATTACAATGAGCAGTTCTTC	CASNGGDYNEQFF
NA	TRBV7-2	TRBJ2-7	NA	14	TGTGCCAGCAGCTCGGGACCCATCTCCTACGAGCAGTACTTC	CASSSGPISYEQYF
NA	TRBV30	TRBJ2-5	NA	12	TGTGCCTGGAGTGTATCGGGAGAGACCCAGTACTTC	CAWSVSGETQYF
NA	TRBV4-2	TRBJ1-2	NA	14	TGTGCCAGCAGCTTATCAGGTGGAACTAGGGGCTACACCTTC	CASSLSGGTRGYTF
NA	TRBV5-1	TRBJ2-3	TRBD2	17	TGCGCCAGCAGCTTGGAGCTTAGCGGGGGGGTGGCAGATACGCAGTATTTT	CASSLELSGGVADTQYF
NA	TRBV11-2	TRBJ2-1	NA	15	TGTGCCAGCAGCTTAATTAGCGCCTCAGTCAATGAGCAGTTCTTC	CASSLISASVNEQFF
NA	TRBV2	TRBJ1-2	NA	14	TGTGCCAGCATTAGGGGATGGGCGGACTATGGCTACACCTTC	CASIRGWADYGYTF
few	TRBV10-3	TRBJ1-6	NA	13	TGTGCCATCAGTGATAAGGATAATTCACCCCTCCACTTT	CAISDKDNSPLHF
NA	TRBV7-2	TRBJ2-4	TRBD2	19	TGTGCCAGCAGCTTAGCGTCTGGGACTAGCGATGGAGCCAAAAACATTCAGTACTTC	CASSLASGTSDGAKNIQYF
NA	TRBV28	TRBJ1-2	NA	12	TGTGCCAGCAGTTTACGCCACTATGGCTACACCTTC	CASSLRHYGYTF
medium-sized	TRBV19	TRBJ2-7	NA	13	TGTGCCAGTAGTATTCCGGGAAGCGGCGAGCAGTACTTC	CASSIPGSGEQYF
NA	TRBV12-5	TRBJ2-1	TRBD2	18	TGTGCTAGTGGTTTGTATAGCGGGAGGGAAAGCTCCTACAATGAGCAGTTCTTC	CASGLYSGRESSYNEQFF
NA	TRBV4-3	TRBJ1-3	NA	17	TGCGCCAGCAGCCTACGGCAACAGGGAGGCTCTGGAAACACCATATATTTT	CASSLRQQGGSGNTIYF
NA	TRBV4-3	TRBJ2-2	NA	14	TGCGCCAGCAGCCAAGATTTGACCTCCGGGGAGCTGTTTTTT	CASSQDLTSGELFF
few	TRBV2	TRBJ2-2	NA	14	TGTGCCAGCAGCCTTCTCGCGCCTGGGGCGGAGCTGTTTTTT	CASSLLAPGAELFF
NA	TRBV6-6	TRBJ2-6	NA	15	TGTGCCAGCAACCCAGGGCTCTCTGGGGCCAACGTCCTGACTTTC	CASNPGLSGANVLTF
NA	TRBV10-3	TRBJ2-2	NA	17	TGTGCCATCAGTGAGCCCTGGGGGGGGCCGACCACCGGGGAGCTGTTTTTT	CAISEPWGGPTTGELFF